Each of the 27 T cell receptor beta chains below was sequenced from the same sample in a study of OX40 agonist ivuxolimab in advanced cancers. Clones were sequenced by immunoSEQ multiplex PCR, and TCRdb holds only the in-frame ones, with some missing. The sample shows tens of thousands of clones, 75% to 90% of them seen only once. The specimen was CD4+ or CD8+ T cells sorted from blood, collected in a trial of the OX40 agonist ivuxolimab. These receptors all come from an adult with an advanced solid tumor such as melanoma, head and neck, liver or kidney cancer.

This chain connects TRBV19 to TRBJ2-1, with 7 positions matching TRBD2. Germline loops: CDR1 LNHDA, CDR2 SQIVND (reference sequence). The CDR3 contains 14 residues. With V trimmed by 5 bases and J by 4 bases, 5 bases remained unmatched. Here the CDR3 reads CASSGREWYNEQFF. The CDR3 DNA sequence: TGTGCCAGTAGTGGGCGGGAGTGGTACAATGAGCAGTTCTTC.

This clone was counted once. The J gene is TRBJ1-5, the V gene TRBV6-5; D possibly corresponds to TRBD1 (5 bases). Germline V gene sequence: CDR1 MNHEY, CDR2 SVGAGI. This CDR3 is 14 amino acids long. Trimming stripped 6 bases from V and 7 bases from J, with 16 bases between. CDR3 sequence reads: CASSEDGGRQPQHF. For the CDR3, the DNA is TGTGCCAGCAGCGAGGACGGGGGGAGACAGCCCCAGCATTTT.

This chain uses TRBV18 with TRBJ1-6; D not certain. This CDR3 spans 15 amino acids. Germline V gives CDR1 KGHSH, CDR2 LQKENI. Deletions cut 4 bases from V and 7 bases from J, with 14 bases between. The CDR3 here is CASSLEHEPNSPLHF. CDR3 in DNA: TGTGCCAGCTCACTCGAGCATGAGCCGAATTCACCCCTCCACTTT.

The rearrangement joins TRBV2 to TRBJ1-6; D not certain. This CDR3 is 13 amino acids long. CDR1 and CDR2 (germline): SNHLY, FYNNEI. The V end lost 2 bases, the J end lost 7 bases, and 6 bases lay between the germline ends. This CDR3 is CASSESGNSPLHF. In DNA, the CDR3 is TGTGCCAGCAGTGAATCGGGGAATTCACCCCTCCACTTT.

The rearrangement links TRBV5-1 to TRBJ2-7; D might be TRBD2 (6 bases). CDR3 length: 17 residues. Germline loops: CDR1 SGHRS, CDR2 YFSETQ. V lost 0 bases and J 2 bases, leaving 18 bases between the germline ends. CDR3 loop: CASSLGRGLGVTYEQYF. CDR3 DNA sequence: TGCGCCAGCAGCTTGGGGAGGGGCCTGGGGGTCACCTACGAGCAGTACTTC.

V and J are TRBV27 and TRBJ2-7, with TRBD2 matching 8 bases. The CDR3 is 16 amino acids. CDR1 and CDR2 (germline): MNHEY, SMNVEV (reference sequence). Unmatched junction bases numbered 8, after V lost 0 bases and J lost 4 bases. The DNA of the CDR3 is TGTGCCAGCAGTTTATCGCGAGCGGGAGTGTCGTACGAGCAGTACTTC. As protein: CASSLSRAGVSYEQYF.

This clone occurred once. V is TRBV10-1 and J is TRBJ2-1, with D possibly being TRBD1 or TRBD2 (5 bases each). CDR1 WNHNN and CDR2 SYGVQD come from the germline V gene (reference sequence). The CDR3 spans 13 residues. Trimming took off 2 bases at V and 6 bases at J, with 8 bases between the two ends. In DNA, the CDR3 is TGCGCCAGCAGTGAGCCTGGGGGCAATGAGCAGTTCTTC. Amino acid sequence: CASSEPGGNEQFF.

DNA for the CDR3: TGTGCCTGGACCCTGGGATATGAAACGTCACCCCTCCACTTT. Its translation is CAWTLGYETSPLHF. V gene TRBV30 combines with J gene TRBJ1-6; no definite D call. Germline values: CDR1 GTSNPN, CDR2 SVGIG (reference sequence). The CDR3 spans 14 residues. V was trimmed by 4 bases and J by 10 bases, leaving 17 bases between them.

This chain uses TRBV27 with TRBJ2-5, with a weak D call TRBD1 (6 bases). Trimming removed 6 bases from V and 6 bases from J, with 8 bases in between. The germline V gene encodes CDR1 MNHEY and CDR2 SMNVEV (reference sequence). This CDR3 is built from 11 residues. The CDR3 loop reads CASRGGKTQYF. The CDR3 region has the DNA TGTGCCAGCAGAGGGGGAAAGACCCAGTACTTC.

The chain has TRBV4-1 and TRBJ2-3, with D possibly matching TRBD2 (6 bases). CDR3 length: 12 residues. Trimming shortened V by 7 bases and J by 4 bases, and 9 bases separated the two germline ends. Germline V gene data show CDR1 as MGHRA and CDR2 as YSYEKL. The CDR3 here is CASMGGADTQYF. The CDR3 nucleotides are TGCGCCAGCATGGGGGGAGCAGATACGCAGTATTTT.

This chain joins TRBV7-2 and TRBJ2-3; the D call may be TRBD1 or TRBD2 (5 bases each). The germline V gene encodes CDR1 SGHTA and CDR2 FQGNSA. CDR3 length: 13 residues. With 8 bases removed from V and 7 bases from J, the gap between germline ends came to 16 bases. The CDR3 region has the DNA TGTGCCAGCGCTGGGACCTCCATCTATACGCAGTATTTT. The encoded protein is CASAGTSIYTQYF.

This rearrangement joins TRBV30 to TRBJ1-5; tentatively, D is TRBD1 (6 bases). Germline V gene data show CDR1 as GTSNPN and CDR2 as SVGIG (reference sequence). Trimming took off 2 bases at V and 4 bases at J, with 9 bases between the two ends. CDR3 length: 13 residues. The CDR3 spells CAWSPTGNQPQHF. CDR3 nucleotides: TGTGCCTGGAGTCCGACAGGTAATCAGCCCCAGCATTTT.

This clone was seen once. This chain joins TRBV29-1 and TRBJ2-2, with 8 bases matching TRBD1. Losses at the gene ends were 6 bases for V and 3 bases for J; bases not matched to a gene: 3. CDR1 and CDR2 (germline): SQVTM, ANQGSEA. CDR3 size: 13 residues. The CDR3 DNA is TGCAGCGTGACAGGGGAGGACACCGGGGAGCTGTTTTTT. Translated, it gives CSVTGEDTGELFF.

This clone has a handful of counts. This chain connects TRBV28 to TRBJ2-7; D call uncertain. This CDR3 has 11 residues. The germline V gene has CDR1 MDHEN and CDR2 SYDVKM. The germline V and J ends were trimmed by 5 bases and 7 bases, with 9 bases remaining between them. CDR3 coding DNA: TGTGCCAGCAGTCTCGTAGGAGAGCAGTACTTC. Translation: CASSLVGEQYF.

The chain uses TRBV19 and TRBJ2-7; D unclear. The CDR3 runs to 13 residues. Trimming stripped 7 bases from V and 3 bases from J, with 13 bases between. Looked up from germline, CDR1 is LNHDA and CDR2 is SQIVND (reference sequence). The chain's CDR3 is CASTSNPFYEQYF. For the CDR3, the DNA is TGTGCCAGTACGAGTAACCCTTTCTACGAGCAGTACTTC.

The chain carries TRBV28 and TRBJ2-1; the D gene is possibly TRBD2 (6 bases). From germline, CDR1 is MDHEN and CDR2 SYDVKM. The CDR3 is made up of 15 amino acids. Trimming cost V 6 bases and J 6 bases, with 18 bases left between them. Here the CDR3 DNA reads TGTGCCAGCAGGCAGGAGGGTGCAAGGTTCAATGAGCAGTTCTTC. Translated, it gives CASRQEGARFNEQFF.

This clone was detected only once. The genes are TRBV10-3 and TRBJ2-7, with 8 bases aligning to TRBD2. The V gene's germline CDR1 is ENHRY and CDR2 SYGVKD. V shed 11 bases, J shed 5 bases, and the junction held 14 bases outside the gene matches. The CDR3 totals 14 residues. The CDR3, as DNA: TGTGCCTCCAGGCTATCGGGAGGGCAAGACGAGCAGTACTTC. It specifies CASRLSGGQDEQYF.

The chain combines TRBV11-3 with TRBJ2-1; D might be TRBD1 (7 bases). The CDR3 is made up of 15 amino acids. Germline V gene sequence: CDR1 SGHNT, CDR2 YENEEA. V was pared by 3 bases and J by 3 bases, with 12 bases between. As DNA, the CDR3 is TGTGCCAGCAGCTTGCGGGACAGCGACTACAATGAGCAGTTCTTC. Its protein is CASSLRDSDYNEQFF.

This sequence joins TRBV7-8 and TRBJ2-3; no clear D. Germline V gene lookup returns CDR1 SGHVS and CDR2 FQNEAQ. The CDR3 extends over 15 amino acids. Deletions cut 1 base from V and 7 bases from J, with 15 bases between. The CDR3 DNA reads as TGTGCCAGCAGCTTAGAGGCCCGTGTCGATTATACGCAGTATTTT. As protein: CASSLEARVDYTQYF. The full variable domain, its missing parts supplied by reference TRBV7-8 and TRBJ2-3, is GAGVSQSPRYKVAKRGQDVALRCDPISGHVSLFWYQQALGQGPEFLTYFQNEAQLDKSGLPSDRFFAERPEGSVSTLKIQRTQQEDSAVYLCASSLEARVDYTQYFGPGTRLTVL.

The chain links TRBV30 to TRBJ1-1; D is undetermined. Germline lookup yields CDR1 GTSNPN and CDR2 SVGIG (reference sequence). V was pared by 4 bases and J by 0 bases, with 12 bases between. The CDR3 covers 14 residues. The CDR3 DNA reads TGTGCCTGGACCCGGTCGGTTTTGAACACTGAAGCTTTCTTT. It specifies CAWTRSVLNTEAFF.

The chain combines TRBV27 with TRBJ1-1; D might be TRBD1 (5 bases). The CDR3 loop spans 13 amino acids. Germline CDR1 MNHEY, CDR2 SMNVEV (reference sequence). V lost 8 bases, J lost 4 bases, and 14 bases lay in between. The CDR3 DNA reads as TGTGCCAGCGCCGCGGGGGGGGGCACTGAAGCTTTCTTT. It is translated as CASAAGGGTEAFF.

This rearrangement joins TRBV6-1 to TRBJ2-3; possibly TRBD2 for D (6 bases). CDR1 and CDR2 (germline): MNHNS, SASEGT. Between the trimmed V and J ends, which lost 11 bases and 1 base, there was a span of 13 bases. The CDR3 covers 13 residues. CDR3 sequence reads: CAHRGSGTDTQYF. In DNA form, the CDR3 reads TGTGCCCACCGGGGGTCCGGCACAGATACGCAGTATTTT.

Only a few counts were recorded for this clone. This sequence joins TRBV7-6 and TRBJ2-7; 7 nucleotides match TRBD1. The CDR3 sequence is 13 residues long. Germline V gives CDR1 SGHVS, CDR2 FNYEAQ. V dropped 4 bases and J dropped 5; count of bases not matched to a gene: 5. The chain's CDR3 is CASSSRQGNEQYF. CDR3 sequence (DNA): TGTGCCAGCAGCTCGCGACAGGGCAACGAGCAGTACTTC.

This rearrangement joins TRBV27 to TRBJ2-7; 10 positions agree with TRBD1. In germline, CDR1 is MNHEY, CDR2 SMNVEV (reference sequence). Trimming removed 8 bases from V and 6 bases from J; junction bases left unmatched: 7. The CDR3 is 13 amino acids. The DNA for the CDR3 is TGTGCCAGCCGGGACAGGGGCTTCGGCGAGCAGTACTTC. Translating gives CASRDRGFGEQYF.

CDR3 DNA: TGCGCCAGCAGCCAAGATGAGATACGCACAGATACGCAGTATTTT. Translating it yields CASSQDEIRTDTQYF. The rearrangement uses TRBV4-1 and TRBJ2-3; D unresolved. The V and J ends lost 0 bases and 1 base respectively, with 8 bases between them. The CDR3 sequence is 15 residues long. Germline V gene sequence: CDR1 MGHRA, CDR2 YSYEKL.

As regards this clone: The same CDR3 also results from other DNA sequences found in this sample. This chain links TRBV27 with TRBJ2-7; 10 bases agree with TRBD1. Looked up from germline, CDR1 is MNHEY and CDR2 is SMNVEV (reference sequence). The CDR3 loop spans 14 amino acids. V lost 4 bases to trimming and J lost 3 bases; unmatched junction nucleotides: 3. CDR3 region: CASSYRTGGYEQYF. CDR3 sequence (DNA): TGTGCCAGCAGTTACAGGACAGGGGGCTACGAGCAGTACTTC.

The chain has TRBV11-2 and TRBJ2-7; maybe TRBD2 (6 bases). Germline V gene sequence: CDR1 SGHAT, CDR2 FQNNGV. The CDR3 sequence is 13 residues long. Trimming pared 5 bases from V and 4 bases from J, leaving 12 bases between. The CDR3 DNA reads TGTGCCAGCAGCACCGGGACTCCTTACGAGCAGTACTTC. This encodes CASSTGTPYEQYF.